The source of this T cell receptor (beta chain) is a study of a mutant IDH1 vaccine in newly diagnosed glioma. Profiled with immunoSEQ multiplex PCR; TCRdb holds only in-frame clones, not every one. Among roughly 60,000 clones listed, 74% were seen once. Noted time point: week 35, safety follow-up. Each dose of the vaccine consisted of 300 ug of mutant IDH1 20-mer peptide, with topical imiquimod. Trimming removed 1 base at V and 4 bases at J, with 9 bases between. The CDR3 runs to 14 residues. The germline V gene encodes CDR1 SGHDT and CDR2 YYEEEE. On this clone itself: Its specificity is not known.

The sample here was PBMCs, taken from a glioma patient whose treatment included an IDH1 peptide vaccine. V and J are TRBV5-6 and TRBJ1-5; D gene unclear. The TCR was taken from a man aged 45-60 years with glioma. This chain's CDR3 is CASSLSGANQPQHF. The CDR3 coding sequence is TGTGCCAGCAGCTTGTCGGGCGCAAATCAGCCCCAGCATTTT.